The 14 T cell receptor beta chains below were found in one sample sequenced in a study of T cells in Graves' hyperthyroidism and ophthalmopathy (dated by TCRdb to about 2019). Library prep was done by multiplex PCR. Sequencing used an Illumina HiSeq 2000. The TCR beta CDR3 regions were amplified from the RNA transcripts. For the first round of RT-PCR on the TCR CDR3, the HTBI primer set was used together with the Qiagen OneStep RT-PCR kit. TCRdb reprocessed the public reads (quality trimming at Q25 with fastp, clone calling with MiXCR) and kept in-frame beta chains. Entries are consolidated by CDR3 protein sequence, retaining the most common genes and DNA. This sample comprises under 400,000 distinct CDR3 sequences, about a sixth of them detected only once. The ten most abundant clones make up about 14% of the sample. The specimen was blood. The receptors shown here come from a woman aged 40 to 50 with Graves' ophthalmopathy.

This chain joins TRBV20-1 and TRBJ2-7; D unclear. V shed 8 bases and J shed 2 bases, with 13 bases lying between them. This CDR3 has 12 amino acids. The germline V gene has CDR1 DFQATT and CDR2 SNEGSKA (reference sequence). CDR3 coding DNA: TGCAGTCTGAGGCGGCGAGCCTACGAGCAGTACTTC. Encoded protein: CSLRRRAYEQYF.

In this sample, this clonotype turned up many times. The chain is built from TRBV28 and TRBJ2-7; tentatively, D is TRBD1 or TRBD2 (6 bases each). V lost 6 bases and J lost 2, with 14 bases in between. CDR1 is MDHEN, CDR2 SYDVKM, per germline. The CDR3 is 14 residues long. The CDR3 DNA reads TGTGCCAGCAGGGCTCGAGGGGGGACCTACGAGCAGTACTTC. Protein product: CASRARGGTYEQYF.

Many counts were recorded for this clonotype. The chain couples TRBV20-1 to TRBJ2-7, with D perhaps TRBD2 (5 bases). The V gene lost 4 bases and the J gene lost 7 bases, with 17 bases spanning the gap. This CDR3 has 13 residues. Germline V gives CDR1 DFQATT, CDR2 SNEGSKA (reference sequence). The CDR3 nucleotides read TGCAGTGCTAAACCGCCGGGCCCGGGGGAGCAGTACTTC. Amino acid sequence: CSAKPPGPGEQYF.

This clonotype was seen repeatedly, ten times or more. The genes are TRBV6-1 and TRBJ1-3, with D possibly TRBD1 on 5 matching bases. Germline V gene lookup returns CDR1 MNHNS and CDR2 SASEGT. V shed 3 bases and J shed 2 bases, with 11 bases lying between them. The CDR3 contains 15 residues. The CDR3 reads CASSEQGRPGNTIYF. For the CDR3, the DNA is TGTGCCAGCAGTGAGCAGGGTCGCCCTGGAAACACCATATATTTT.

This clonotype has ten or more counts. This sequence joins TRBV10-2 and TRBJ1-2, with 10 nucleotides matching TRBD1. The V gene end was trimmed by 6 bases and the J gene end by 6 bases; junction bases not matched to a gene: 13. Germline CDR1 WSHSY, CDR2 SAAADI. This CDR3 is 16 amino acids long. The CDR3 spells CASRDRDRGGFDGYTF. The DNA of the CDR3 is TGCGCCAGCAGAGACCGGGACAGGGGAGGATTCGATGGCTACACCTTC.

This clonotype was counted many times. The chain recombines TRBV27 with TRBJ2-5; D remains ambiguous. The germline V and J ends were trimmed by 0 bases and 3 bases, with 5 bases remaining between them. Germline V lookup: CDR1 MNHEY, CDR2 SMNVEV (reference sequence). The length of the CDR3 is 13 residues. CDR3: CASSLSAKETQYF. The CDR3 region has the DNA TGTGCCAGCAGTTTATCAGCCAAAGAGACCCAGTACTTC.

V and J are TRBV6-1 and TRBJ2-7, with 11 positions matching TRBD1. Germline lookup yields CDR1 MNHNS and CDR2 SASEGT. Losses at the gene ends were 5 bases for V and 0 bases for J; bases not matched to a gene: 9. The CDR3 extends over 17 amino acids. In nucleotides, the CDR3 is TGTGCCAGCAGTCCCAGCGGACAGGGGGCGAGCTCCTACGAGCAGTACTTC. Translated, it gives CASSPSGQGASSYEQYF.

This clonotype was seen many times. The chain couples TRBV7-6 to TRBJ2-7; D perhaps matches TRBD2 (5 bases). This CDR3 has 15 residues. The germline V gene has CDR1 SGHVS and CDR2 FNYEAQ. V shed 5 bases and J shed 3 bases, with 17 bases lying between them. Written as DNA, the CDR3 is TGTGCCAGCAGCCAAACCCGTACTAGAGACTACGAGCAGTACTTC. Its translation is CASSQTRTRDYEQYF.

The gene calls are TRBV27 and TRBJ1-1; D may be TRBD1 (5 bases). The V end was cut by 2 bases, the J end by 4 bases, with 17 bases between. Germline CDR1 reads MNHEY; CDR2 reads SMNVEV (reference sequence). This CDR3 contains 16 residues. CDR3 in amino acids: CASSLSNLVGGTEAFF. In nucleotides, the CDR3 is TGTGCCAGCAGTTTAAGTAATTTGGTGGGGGGCACTGAAGCTTTCTTT.

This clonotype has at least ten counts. In DNA, the CDR3 is TGTGCCAGCAGTTTGGTCCCCTCGACAGGCTTTAACTATGGCTACACCTTC. Amino acids: CASSLVPSTGFNYGYTF. This chain uses TRBV28 with TRBJ1-2; D may be TRBD1 (6 bases). The CDR3 covers 17 residues. Trimming pared 3 bases from V and 1 base from J, leaving 18 bases between. Germline lookup yields CDR1 MDHEN and CDR2 SYDVKM.

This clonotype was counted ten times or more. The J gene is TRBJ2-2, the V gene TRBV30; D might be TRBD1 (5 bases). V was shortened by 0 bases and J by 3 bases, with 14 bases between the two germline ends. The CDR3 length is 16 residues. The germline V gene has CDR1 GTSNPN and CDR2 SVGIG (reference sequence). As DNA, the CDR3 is TGTGCCTGGAGTGTACGTGCAGGGTGGGACACCGGGGAGCTGTTTTTT. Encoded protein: CAWSVRAGWDTGELFF.

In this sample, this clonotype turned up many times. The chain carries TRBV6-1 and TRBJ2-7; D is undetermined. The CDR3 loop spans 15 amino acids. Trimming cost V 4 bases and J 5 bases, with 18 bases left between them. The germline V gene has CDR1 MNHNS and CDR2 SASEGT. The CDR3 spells CASSVGRLEQDEQYF. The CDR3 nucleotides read TGTGCCAGCAGTGTTGGTAGATTAGAGCAGGACGAGCAGTACTTC.

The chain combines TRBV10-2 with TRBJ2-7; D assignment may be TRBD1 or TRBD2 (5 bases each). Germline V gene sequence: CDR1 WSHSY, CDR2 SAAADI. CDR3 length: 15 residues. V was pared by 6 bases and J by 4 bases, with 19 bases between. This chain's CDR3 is CASRTGTGVYYEQYF. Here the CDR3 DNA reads TGCGCCAGCAGAACCGGGACCGGGGTGTATTACGAGCAGTACTTC.

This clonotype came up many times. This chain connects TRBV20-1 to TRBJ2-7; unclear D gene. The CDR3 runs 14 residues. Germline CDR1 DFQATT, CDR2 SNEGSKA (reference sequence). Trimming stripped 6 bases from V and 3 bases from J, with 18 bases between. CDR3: CSALPKRKIYEQYF. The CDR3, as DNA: TGCAGTGCATTACCGAAGCGTAAGATCTACGAGCAGTACTTC.